These 20 T cell receptor beta chains share one sample of origin, sequenced in a study of CD8 T cells in Susac syndrome. Random hexamers primed reverse transcription of roughly 0.5 to 1 ug RNA. TCRdb processed the immunoSEQ multiplex PCR reads anew with MiXCR; each CDR3 protein has one entry. The sample has about 180,000 distinct CDR3 sequences; 95% are singletons. Sequencing used CD8+ T cells from PBMCs. The receptors originated from a human donor with multiple sclerosis.

The chain recombines TRBV20-1 with TRBJ2-3; the D gene could be TRBD1 or TRBD2 (6 bases each). From germline, CDR1 is DFQATT and CDR2 SNEGSKA (reference sequence). V shed 3 bases and J shed 4 bases, with 17 bases lying between them. CDR3 length equals 15 residues. The DNA for the CDR3 is TGCAGTGCTAGGGAGGGGGACATAGACCCAGATACGCAGTATTTT. As protein: CSAREGDIDPDTQYF.

The CDR3 DNA reads TGTGCCAGCAGTGAATTGGGTGGAAAAAACGCTTTCTTT. As protein: CASSELGGKNAFF. The chain recombines TRBV25-1 with TRBJ1-1, with no clear D. Germline CDR1 MGHDK, CDR2 SYGVNS. The CDR3 sequence is 13 residues long. Trimming shortened V by 1 base and J by 11 bases, and 14 bases separated the two germline ends.

This rearrangement joins TRBV28 to TRBJ2-7; no definite D call. The V end lost 6 bases, the J end lost 2 bases, and 11 bases lay between the germline ends. The CDR3 contains 13 residues. Germline loops: CDR1 MDHEN, CDR2 SYDVKM. CDR3 DNA sequence: TGTGCCAGCAGGGCCCAGGAAACCTACGAGCAGTACTTC. Protein product: CASRAQETYEQYF.

The genes are TRBV7-9 and TRBJ2-7, with 8 bases that match TRBD2. The CDR3 extends over 15 amino acids. V lost 5 bases and J lost 3; bases outside the gene matches: 9. Germline loops: CDR1 SEHNR, CDR2 FQNEAQ (reference sequence). CDR3 residues: CASSNQRGPSYEQYF. In DNA, the CDR3 is TGTGCCAGCAGCAACCAGCGGGGGCCCAGCTACGAGCAGTACTTC.

This sequence joins TRBV5-1 and TRBJ2-1; D perhaps matches TRBD1 (5 bases). The CDR3 runs to 15 residues. CDR1 and CDR2 (germline): SGHRS, YFSETQ. Trimming removed 3 bases at V and 6 bases at J, with 16 bases between. The CDR3 protein is CASSYFSGAGNEQFF. In DNA form, the CDR3 reads TGCGCCAGCAGCTACTTTTCTGGGGCCGGCAATGAGCAGTTCTTC. Combining the CDR3 with reference TRBV5-1 and TRBJ2-1 gives the whole variable domain KAGVTQTPRYLIKTRGQQVTLSCSPISGHRSVSWYQQTPGQGLQFLFEYFSETQRNKGNFPGRFSGRQFSNSRSEMNVSTLELGDSALYLCASSYFSGAGNEQFFGPGTRLTVL.

The CDR3 nucleotides are TGTGCCAGCAGCTTATTGGGACTTCGCTCCTACGAGCAGTACTTC. Its translation: CASSLLGLRSYEQYF. The chain employs TRBV7-9 and TRBJ2-7; D might be TRBD2 (6 bases). This CDR3 has 15 amino acids. V lost 2 bases to trimming and J lost 0 bases, with 11 bases between them. Germline V gene lookup returns CDR1 SEHNR and CDR2 FQNEAQ (reference sequence).

The genes are TRBV28 and TRBJ2-3; D not certain. The CDR3 runs 15 residues. CDR1 MDHEN and CDR2 SYDVKM come from the germline V gene. V lost 6 bases and J lost 0, with 13 bases in between. The CDR3 is CASRSFPQSTDTQYF. CDR3 nucleotides: TGTGCCAGCAGATCCTTTCCTCAAAGCACAGATACGCAGTATTTT. Complete variable domain (other parts from reference TRBV28 and TRBJ2-3): DVKVTQSSRYLVKRTGEKVFLECVQDMDHENMFWYRQDPGLGLRLIYFSYDVKMKEKGDIPEGYSVSREKKERFSLILESASTNQTSMYLCASRSFPQSTDTQYFGPGTRLTVL.

The chain uses TRBV3-1 and TRBJ1-2; D is undetermined. The CDR3 runs to 18 residues. Germline V gene data show CDR1 as LGHDT and CDR2 as YNNKEL (reference sequence). V was trimmed by 1 base and J by 1 base, leaving 19 bases between them. The CDR3 is CASSQVSSKPLYNYGYTF. The CDR3 DNA reads TGTGCCAGCAGCCAAGTATCGTCTAAACCATTATATAACTATGGCTACACCTTC.

J is TRBJ1-5 and V is TRBV15, with unresolved D. Trimming stripped 0 bases from V and 6 bases from J, with 12 bases between. This CDR3 has 15 residues. Germline V gives CDR1 LNHNV, CDR2 YYDKDF (reference sequence). The CDR3 DNA reads TGTGCCACCAGCAGAGAGGGGTCCAGCGCTCAGCCCCAGCATTTT. This translates into CATSREGSSAQPQHF. Based on the CDR3 plus reference TRBV15 and TRBJ1-5, the full variable domain is DAMVIQNPRYQVTQFGKPVTLSCSQTLNHNVMYWYQQKSSQAPKLLFHYYDKDFNNEADTPDNFQSRRPNTSFCFLDIRSPGLGDTAMYLCATSREGSSAQPQHFGDGTRLSIL.

The chain uses TRBV27 and TRBJ2-6; perhaps TRBD1 as D (6 bases). From germline, CDR1 is MNHEY and CDR2 SMNVEV (reference sequence). The CDR3 is 18 residues long. Trimming shortened V by 3 bases and J by 0 bases, and 15 bases separated the two germline ends. CDR3 protein: CASSFLGQTSSGANVLTF. In DNA form, the CDR3 reads TGTGCCAGCAGTTTCTTAGGACAGACGAGCTCTGGGGCCAACGTCCTGACTTTC.

This chain connects TRBV28 to TRBJ2-3, with D possibly matching TRBD2 (5 bases). Germline loops: CDR1 MDHEN, CDR2 SYDVKM. The V end was cut by 3 bases, the J end by 2 bases, with 9 bases between. This CDR3 has 14 residues. This CDR3 is CASSLSRDTDTQYF. CDR3 sequence (DNA): TGTGCCAGCAGTTTGTCCCGGGACACAGATACGCAGTATTTT.

The rearrangement links TRBV29-1 to TRBJ1-2, with 7 bases identical to TRBD1. Germline assignment: CDR1 SQVTM and CDR2 ANQGSEA. This CDR3 spans 16 amino acids. The trim removed 1 base at V and 2 bases at J, leaving 10 bases unmatched. The CDR3 DNA sequence: TGCAGCGTTGAAGGAATCCGGGACAGAGGGAACTATGGCTACACCTTC. This sequence encodes CSVEGIRDRGNYGYTF.

The chain joins TRBV7-9 to TRBJ2-7; TRBD1 matches at 7 bases. The CDR3 contains 16 residues. The V and J ends lost 1 base and 6 bases, in that order; junction bases with no gene match: 12. Germline V gives CDR1 SEHNR, CDR2 FQNEAQ (reference sequence). CDR3 region: CASSLGNVDRALEQYF. CDR3 sequence (DNA): TGTGCCAGCAGCTTAGGAAACGTAGACAGGGCCCTCGAGCAGTACTTC.

The V call is TRBV12-3 or TRBV12-4, the J call TRBJ2-2; D unresolved. CDR3 length: 14 residues. Trimming left V 2 bases short and J 3 bases short, with 7 bases between. The CDR3 sequence: CASSLRQDTGELFF. The CDR3 nucleotides read TGTGCCAGCAGTTTAAGGCAAGACACCGGGGAGCTGTTTTTT.

V and J are TRBV29-1 and TRBJ1-1; 7 bases line up with TRBD1. With 2 bases clipped from V and 6 bases from J, the junction kept 6 bases outside the gene matches. The V gene's germline CDR1 is SQVTM and CDR2 ANQGSEA. This CDR3 region has 13 residues. CDR3 sequence reads: CSVERQGESEAFF. The CDR3 coding sequence is TGCAGCGTTGAACGGCAGGGGGAATCTGAAGCTTTCTTT.

The gene calls are TRBV2 and TRBJ2-1; TRBD2 aligns across 9 bases. The CDR3 is 16 residues long. Per germline, CDR1 SNHLY and CDR2 FYNNEI. V shed 5 bases and J 1 base; nucleotides not matched to a gene: 6. This CDR3 reads CASSILAGQSYNEQFF. Written as DNA, the CDR3 is TGTGCCAGCAGTATTCTAGCGGGACAGTCCTACAATGAGCAGTTCTTC.

The V gene is TRBV4-1, the J gene TRBJ2-2; D might be TRBD1 or TRBD2, each matching 5 bases. Germline lookup yields CDR1 MGHRA and CDR2 YSYEKL. Trimming removed 5 bases from V and 0 bases from J, with 10 bases in between. The CDR3 is 15 residues long. The CDR3 reads CASSDEGPNTGELFF. For the CDR3, the DNA is TGCGCCAGCAGCGATGAGGGGCCGAACACCGGGGAGCTGTTTTTT.

J is TRBJ2-5 and V is TRBV7-9; a weak D match, TRBD2 (5 bases). CDR3 length: 17 residues. Germline loops: CDR1 SEHNR, CDR2 FQNEAQ (reference sequence). V dropped 2 bases and J dropped 3 bases, with 19 bases sitting between them. The CDR3 is CASSLSPAAEGKETQYF. In nucleotides, the CDR3 is TGTGCCAGCAGCTTATCCCCGGCGGCTGAGGGAAAAGAGACCCAGTACTTC.

The chain employs TRBV6-5 and TRBJ2-1; possibly TRBD1 for D (6 bases). The CDR3 extends over 15 amino acids. With 7 bases removed from V and 3 bases from J, the gap between germline ends came to 16 bases. CDR1 and CDR2 from the germline V gene are MNHEY and SVGAGI. CDR3 DNA sequence: TGTGCCAGCAACTATGGGGGCGGGTTCTACAATGAGCAGTTCTTC. Translating gives CASNYGGGFYNEQFF.

V and J are TRBV30 and TRBJ2-2, with D unresolved. The V gene lost 0 bases and the J gene lost 9 bases, with 8 bases spanning the gap. The CDR3 runs 12 residues. From germline, CDR1 is GTSNPN and CDR2 SVGIG (reference sequence). The CDR3 DNA follows: TGTGCCTGGAGTGTATCTCCGCGGGAGCTGTTTTTT. Protein sequence: CAWSVSPRELFF. Together with reference TRBV30 and TRBJ2-2, the CDR3 gives the full variable domain: SQTIHQWPATLVQPVGSPLSLECTVEGTSNPNLYWYRQAAGRGLQLLFYSVGIGQISSEVPQNLSASRPQDRQFILSSKKLLLSDSGFYLCAWSVSPRELFFGEGSRLTVL.